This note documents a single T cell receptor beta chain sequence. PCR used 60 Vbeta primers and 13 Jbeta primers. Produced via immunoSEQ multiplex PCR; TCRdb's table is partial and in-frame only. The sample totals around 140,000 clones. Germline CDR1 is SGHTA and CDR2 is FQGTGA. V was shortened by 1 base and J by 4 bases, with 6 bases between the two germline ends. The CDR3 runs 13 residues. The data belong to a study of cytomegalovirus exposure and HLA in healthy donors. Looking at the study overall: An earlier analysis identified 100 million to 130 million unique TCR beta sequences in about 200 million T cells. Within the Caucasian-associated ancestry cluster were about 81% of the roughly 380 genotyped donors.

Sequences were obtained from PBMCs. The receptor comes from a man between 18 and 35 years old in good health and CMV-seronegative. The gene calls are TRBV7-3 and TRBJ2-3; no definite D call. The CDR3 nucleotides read TGTGCCAGCAGCTTAAGACGGGCAGATACGCAGTATTTT. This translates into CASSLRRADTQYF.